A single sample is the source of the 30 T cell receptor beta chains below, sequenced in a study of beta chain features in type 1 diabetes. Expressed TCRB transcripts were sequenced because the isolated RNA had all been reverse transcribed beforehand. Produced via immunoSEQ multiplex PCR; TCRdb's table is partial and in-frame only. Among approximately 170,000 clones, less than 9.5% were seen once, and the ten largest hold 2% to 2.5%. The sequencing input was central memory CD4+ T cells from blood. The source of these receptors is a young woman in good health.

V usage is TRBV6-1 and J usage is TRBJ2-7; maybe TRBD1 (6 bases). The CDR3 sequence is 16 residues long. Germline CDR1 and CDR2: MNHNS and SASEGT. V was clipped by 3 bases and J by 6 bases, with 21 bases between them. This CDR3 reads CASSDGGRRPAAEQYF. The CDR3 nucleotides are TGTGCCAGCAGTGATGGGGGCCGACGACCCGCGGCCGAGCAGTACTTC.

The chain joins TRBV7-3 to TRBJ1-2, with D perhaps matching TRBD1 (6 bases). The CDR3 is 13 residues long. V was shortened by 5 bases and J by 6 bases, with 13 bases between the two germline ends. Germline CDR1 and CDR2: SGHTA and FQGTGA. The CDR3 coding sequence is TGTGCCAGCAGCAACACAGGGACGGATGGCTACACCTTC. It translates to CASSNTGTDGYTF.

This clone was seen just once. In nucleotides, the CDR3 is TGTGCCAGCAGCCCTTCGGAGGGCCCAGATACGCAGTATTTT. Its translation is CASSPSEGPDTQYF. This sequence joins TRBV7-2 and TRBJ2-3; TRBD2 is a possible D gene (6 bases). V lost 5 bases and J 4 bases, leaving 13 bases between the germline ends. Germline V gene lookup returns CDR1 SGHTA and CDR2 FQGNSA. The CDR3 consists of 14 residues.

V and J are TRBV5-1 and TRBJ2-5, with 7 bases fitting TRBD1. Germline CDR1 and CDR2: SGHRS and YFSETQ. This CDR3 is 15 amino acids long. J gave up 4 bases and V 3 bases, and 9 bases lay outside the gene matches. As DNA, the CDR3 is TGCGCCAGCAGCTCCGGGACAGAACGGGGAGAGACCCAGTACTTC. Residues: CASSSGTERGETQYF.

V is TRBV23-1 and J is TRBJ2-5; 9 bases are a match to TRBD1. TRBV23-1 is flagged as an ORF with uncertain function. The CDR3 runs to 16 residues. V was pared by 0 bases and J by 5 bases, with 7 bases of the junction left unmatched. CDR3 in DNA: TGCGCCAGCAGTCAATCCGACAGGGGGTGGGAGGAGACCCAGTACTTC. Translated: CASSQSDRGWEETQYF.

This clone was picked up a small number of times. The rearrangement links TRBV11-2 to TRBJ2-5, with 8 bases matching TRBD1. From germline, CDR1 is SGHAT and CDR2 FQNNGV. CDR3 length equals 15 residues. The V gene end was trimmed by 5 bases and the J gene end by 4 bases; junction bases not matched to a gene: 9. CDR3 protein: CASSETGESGETQYF. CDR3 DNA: TGTGCCAGCAGCGAGACAGGGGAGAGTGGAGAGACCCAGTACTTC.

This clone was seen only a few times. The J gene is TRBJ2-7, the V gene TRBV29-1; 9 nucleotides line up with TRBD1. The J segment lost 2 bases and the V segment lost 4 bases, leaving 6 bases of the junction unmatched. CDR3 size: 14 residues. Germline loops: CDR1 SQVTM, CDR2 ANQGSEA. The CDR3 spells CSVVPGQGTYEQYF. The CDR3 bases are TGCAGCGTTGTCCCGGGACAGGGTACCTACGAGCAGTACTTC.

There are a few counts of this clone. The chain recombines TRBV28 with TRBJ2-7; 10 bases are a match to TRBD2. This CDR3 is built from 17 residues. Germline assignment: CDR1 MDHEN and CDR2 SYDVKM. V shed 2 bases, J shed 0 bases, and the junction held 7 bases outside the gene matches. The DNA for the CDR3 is TGTGCCAGCAGTTTACTGACTAGCGGGTCAGACTCCTACGAGCAGTACTTC. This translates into CASSLLTSGSDSYEQYF.

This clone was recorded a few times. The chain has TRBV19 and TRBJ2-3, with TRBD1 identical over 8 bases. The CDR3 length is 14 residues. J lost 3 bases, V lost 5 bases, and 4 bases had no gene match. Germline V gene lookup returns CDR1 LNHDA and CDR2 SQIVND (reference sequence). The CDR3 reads CASSATGGTDTQYF. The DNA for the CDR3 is TGTGCCAGTAGTGCTACAGGGGGGACAGATACGCAGTATTTT.

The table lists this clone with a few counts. The CDR3 protein is CASSFETDTQYF. In DNA, the CDR3 is TGTGCCAGCAGCTTTGAGACAGATACGCAGTATTTT. The chain links TRBV7-2 to TRBJ2-3; D is uncertain. V was trimmed by 3 bases and J by 3 bases, leaving 4 bases between them. The CDR3 consists of 12 residues. From germline, CDR1 is SGHTA and CDR2 FQGNSA.

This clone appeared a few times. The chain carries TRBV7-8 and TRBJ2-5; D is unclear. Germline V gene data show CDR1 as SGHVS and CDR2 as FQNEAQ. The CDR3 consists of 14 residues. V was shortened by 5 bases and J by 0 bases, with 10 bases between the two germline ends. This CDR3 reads CASSPTPHQETQYF. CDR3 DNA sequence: TGTGCCAGCAGCCCTACGCCCCACCAAGAGACCCAGTACTTC.

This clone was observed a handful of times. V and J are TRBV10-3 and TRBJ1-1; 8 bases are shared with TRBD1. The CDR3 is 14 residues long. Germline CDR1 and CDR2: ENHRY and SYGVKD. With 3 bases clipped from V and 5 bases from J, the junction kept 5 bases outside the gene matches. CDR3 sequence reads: CAISDLTGETEAFF. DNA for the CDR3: TGTGCCATCAGTGATTTGACAGGGGAGACTGAAGCTTTCTTT.

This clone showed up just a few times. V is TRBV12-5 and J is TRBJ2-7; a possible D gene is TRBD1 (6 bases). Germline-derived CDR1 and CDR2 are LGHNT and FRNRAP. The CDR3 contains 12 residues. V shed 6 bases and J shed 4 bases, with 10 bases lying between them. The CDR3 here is CASGPQGYEQYF. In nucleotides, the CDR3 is TGTGCTAGTGGACCACAGGGATACGAGCAGTACTTC.

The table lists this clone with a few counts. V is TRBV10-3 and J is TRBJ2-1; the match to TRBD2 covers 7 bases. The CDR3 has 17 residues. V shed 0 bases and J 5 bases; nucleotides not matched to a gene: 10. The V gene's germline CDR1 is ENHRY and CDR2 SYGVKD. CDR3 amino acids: CAISESRGGRSDNEQFF. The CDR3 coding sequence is TGTGCCATCAGTGAGTCTAGGGGCGGGAGAAGCGACAATGAGCAGTTCTTC.

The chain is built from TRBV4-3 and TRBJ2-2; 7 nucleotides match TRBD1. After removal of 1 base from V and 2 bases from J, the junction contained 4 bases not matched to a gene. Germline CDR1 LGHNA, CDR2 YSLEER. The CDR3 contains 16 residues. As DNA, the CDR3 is TGCGCCAGCAGCCAAGCCGGGACAGTTAACACCGGGGAGCTGTTTTTT. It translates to CASSQAGTVNTGELFF.

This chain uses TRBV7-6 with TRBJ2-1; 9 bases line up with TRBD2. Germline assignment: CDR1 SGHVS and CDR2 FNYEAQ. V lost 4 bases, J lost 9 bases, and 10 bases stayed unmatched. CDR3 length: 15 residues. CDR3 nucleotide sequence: TGTGCCAGCAGCTCCTTAGCGGGAGCTCAGGGTGAGCAGTTCTTC. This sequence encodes CASSSLAGAQGEQFF.

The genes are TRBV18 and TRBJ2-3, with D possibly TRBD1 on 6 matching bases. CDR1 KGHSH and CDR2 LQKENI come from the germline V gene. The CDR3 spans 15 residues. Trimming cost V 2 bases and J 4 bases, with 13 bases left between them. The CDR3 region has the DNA TGTGCCAGCTCACCAGCGACAGGCCGCCCAGATACGCAGTATTTT. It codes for CASSPATGRPDTQYF.

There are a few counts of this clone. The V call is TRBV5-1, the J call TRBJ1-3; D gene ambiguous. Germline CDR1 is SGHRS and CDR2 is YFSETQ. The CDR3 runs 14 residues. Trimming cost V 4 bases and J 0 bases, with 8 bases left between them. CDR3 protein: CASSPGSSGNTIYF. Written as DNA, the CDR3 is TGCGCCAGCAGCCCCGGGAGCTCTGGAAACACCATATATTTT.

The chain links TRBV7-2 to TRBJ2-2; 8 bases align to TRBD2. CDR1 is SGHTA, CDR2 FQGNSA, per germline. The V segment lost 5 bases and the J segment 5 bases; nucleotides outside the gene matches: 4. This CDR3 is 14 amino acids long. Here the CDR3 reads CASSRSGITGELFF. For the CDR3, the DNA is TGTGCCAGCAGCCGTAGCGGGATAACCGGGGAGCTGTTTTTT.

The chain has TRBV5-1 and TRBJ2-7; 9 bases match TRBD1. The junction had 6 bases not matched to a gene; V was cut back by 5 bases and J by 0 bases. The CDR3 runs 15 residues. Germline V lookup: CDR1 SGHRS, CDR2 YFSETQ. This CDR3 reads CASSSGTGNSYEQYF. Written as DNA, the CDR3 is TGCGCCAGCAGTTCTGGGACAGGGAACTCCTACGAGCAGTACTTC.

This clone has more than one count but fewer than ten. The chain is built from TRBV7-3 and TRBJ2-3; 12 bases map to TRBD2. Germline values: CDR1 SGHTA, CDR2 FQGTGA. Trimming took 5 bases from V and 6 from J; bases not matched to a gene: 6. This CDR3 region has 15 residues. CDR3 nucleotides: TGTGCCAGCAGCCCATCTAGCGGGGGGGCTGATACGCAGTATTTT. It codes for CASSPSSGGADTQYF.

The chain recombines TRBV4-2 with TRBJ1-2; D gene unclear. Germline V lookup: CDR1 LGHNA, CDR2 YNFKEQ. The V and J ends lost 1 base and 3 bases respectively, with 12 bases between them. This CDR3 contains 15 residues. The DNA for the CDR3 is TGTGCCAGCAGCCAAGCAGAGACTGTTTACTATGGCTACACCTTC. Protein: CASSQAETVYYGYTF.

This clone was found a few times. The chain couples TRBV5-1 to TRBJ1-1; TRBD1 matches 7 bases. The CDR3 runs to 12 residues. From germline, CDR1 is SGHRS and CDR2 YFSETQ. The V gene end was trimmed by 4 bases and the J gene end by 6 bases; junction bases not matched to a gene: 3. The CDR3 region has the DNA TGCGCCAGCAGCCAAGACAGGGCTGAAGCTTTCTTT. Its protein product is CASSQDRAEAFF. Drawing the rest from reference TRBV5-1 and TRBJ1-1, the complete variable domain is KAGVTQTPRYLIKTRGQQVTLSCSPISGHRSVSWYQQTPGQGLQFLFEYFSETQRNKGNFPGRFSGRQFSNSRSEMNVSTLELGDSALYLCASSQDRAEAFFGQGTRLTVV.

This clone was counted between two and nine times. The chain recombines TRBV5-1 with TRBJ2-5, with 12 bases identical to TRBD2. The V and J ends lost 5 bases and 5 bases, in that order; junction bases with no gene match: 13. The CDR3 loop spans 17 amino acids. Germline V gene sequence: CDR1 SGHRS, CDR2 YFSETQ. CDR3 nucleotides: TGCGCCAGCAGACCCCCGGGACTAGCGGGTGGGCAGGAGACCCAGTACTTC. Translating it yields CASRPPGLAGGQETQYF.

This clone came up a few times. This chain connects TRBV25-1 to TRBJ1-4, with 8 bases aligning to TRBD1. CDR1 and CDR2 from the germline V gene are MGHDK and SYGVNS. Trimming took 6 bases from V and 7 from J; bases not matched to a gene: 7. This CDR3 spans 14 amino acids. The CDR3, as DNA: TGTGCCAGCAGCGCAGGGGGCTCGGGTGAAAAACTGTTTTTT. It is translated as CASSAGGSGEKLFF.

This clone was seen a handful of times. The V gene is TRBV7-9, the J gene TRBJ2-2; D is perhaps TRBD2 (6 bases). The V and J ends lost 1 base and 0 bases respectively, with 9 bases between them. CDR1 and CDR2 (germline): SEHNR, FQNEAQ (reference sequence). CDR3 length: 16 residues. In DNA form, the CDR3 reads TGTGCCAGCAGCTTAGAGATAGCGGCGAACACCGGGGAGCTGTTTTTT. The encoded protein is CASSLEIAANTGELFF. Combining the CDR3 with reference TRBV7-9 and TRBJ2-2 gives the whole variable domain DTGVSQNPRHKITKRGQNVTFRCDPISEHNRLYWYRQTLGQGPEFLTYFQNEAQLEKSRLLSDRFSAERPKGSFSTLEIQRTEQGDSAMYLCASSLEIAANTGELFFGEGSRLTVL.

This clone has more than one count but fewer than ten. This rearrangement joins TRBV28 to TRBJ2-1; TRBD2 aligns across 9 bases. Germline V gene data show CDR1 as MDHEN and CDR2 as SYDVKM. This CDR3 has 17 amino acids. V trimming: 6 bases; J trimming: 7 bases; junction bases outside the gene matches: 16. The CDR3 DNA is TGTGCCAGCAGCCTAGTGAGTTCTAGCGGGATTCGGAATGAGCAGTTCTTC. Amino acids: CASSLVSSSGIRNEQFF.

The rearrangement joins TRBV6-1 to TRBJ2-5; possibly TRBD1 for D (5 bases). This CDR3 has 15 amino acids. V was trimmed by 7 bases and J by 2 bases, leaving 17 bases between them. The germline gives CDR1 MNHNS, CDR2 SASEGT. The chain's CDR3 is CASKSEVDRQETQYF. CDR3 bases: TGTGCCAGCAAGTCAGAGGTCGACAGACAAGAGACCCAGTACTTC.

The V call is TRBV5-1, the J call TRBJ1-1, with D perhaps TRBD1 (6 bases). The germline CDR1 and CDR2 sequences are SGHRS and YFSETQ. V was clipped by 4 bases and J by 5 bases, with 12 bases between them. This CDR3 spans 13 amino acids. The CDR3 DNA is TGCGCCAGCAGCCCTCACAGGGAAACTGAAGCTTTCTTT. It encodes CASSPHRETEAFF.

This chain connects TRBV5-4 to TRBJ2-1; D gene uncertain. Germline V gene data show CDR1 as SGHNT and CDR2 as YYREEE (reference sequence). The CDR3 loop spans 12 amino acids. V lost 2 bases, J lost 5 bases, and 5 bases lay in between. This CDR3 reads CASSFSDNEQFF. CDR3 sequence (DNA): TGTGCCAGCAGCTTCTCGGACAATGAGCAGTTCTTC.